This TCR beta chain was profiled in a study of blood T cell repertoires in COVID-19. How the authors handled the data: Reference gene primer amplification gave estimated nucleated cell counts. Sequencing was performed with immunoSEQ multiplex PCR; in TCRdb, only in-frame clones are kept and a portion is missing. The V and J calls and clone size were taken over from that table, and D and trimming were inferred from the DNA. The table has under 300,000 clones, approximately 90% seen once. The CDR3 spans 13 residues. Trimming took off 8 bases at V and 4 bases at J, with 9 bases between the two ends. Germline CDR1 is MDHEN and CDR2 is SYDVKM.

Sequencing used PBMCs or T cells enriched from blood (not recorded which). The sequence derives from a woman in her fifties or sixties in a cohort exposed to, infected with or recovered from COVID-19 (not recorded which). This chain joins TRBV28 and TRBJ1-6; D unresolved. The CDR3 nucleotides are TGTGCCAGCCGACAAACATATAATTCACCCCTCCACTTT. Its protein product is CASRQTYNSPLHF.